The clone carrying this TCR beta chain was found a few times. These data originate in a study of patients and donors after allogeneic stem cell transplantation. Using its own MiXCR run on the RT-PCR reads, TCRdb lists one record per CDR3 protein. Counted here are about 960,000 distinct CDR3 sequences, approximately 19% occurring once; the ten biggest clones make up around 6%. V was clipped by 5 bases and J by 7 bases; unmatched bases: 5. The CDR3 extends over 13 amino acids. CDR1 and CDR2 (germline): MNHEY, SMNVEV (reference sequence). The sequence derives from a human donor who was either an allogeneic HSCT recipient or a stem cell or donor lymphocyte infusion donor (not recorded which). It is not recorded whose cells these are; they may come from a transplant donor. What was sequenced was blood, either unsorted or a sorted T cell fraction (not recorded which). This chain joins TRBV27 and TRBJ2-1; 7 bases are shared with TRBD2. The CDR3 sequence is CASSVGLQNEQFF. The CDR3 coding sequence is TGTGCCAGCAGTGTGGGACTACAGAATGAGCAGTTCTTC.